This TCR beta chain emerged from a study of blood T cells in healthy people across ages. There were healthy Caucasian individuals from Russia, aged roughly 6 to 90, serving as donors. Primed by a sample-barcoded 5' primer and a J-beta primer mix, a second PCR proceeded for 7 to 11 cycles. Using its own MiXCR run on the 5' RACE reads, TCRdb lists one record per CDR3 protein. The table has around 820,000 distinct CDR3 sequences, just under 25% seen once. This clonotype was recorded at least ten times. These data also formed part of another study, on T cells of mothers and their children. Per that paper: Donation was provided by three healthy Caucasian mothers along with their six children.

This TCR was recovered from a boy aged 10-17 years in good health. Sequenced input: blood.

The CDR3 sequence is CASSLFPRGQETQYF. The CDR3 nucleotides read TGTGCCAGCAGTCTATTCCCCAGGGGACAAGAGACCCAGTACTTC. The chain carries TRBV12-3 or TRBV12-4 and TRBJ2-5, with D perhaps TRBD1 (6 bases). The CDR3 has 15 residues. V gave up 5 bases and J gave up 2 bases, with 15 bases separating them.